These 5 T cell receptor beta chains were all obtained from the same sample, sequenced in a study of human T cells and chemical hapten exposure. Indicated time point: patch test 2, 6 weeks after DPC sensitization. Described treatment: therapeutic diphenylcyclopropenone sensitization with weekly scalp DPC. TCRdb re-derived calls from the RACE reads in MiXCR, one entry per CDR3 protein. Altogether tens of thousands of distinct CDR3 sequences are present, 10% to 13% being singletons, with the ten largest covering around 6.8%. This material consisted of whole blood, taken in connection with sensitization to the hapten diphenylcyclopropenone (DPC). The source of these receptors is a woman in her forties or fifties with alopecia areata. Some clones in this sample may be carry-over from other donors' samples.

This clonotype has at least ten counts. V and J are TRBV5-1 and TRBJ2-7; tentatively, D is TRBD2 (5 bases). Per the germline V gene, CDR1 is SGHRS and CDR2 is YFSETQ. Trimming stripped 5 bases from V and 4 bases from J, with 13 bases between. This CDR3 comprises 13 residues. CDR3 loop: CASSSGVRYEQYF. As DNA, the CDR3 is TGCGCCAGCAGTTCCGGGGTGAGGTACGAGCAGTACTTC.

The table lists this clonotype with many counts. V is TRBV6-5 and J is TRBJ2-7, with D maybe TRBD2 (5 bases). Germline-derived CDR1 and CDR2 are MNHEY and SVGAGI. The V end was cut by 8 bases, the J end by 2 bases, with 13 bases between. The CDR3 is 13 residues long. The CDR3 region has the DNA TGTGCCAGCGGAGGACCAGCTACCTACGAGCAGTACTTC. It translates to CASGGPATYEQYF.

This clonotype was detected many times. This chain uses TRBV2 with TRBJ2-1, with TRBD1 identical over 8 bases. Germline CDR1 is SNHLY and CDR2 is FYNNEI. The CDR3 loop spans 16 amino acids. J gave up 6 bases and V 2 bases, and 9 bases lay outside the gene matches. Here the CDR3 DNA reads TGTGCCAGCAGTGAACAGGGGGCCATCTTCATCAATGAGCAGTTCTTC. This translates into CASSEQGAIFINEQFF.

This clonotype was recorded at least ten times. V and J are TRBV19 and TRBJ2-3; tentatively, D is TRBD2 (5 bases). V was shortened by 1 base and J by 0 bases, with 11 bases between the two germline ends. Germline V gene sequence: CDR1 LNHDA, CDR2 SQIVND (reference sequence). The CDR3 is 16 amino acids. The CDR3 DNA sequence: TGTGCCAGTAGTATAGGGGAGTTGACTAGCACAGATACGCAGTATTTT. It is translated as CASSIGELTSTDTQYF.

Ten or more counts support this clonotype. This chain links TRBV16 with TRBJ1-5; D gene unclear. Per germline, CDR1 KGHSY and CDR2 FQNENV. Deletions cut 1 base from V and 6 bases from J, with 16 bases between. This CDR3 region has 16 residues. CDR3: CASSQLGSGFGQPQHF. The CDR3 DNA is TGTGCCAGCAGCCAATTAGGTTCCGGGTTTGGTCAGCCCCAGCATTTT.